The 12 T cell receptor beta chains below were found in one sample sequenced in a study of cytomegalovirus exposure and HLA in healthy donors. Profiled with immunoSEQ multiplex PCR; TCRdb holds only in-frame clones, not every one. The table lists about 60,000 clones, 85% to 95% of them singletons. The sample taken for sequencing was PBMCs. These receptors came from a woman younger than 35 in good health and CMV-seropositive.

V gene TRBV4-2 combines with J gene TRBJ1-1; 10 bases map to TRBD1. V gave up 4 bases and J gave up 0 bases; unmatched junction bases: 14. Germline CDR1 and CDR2: LGHNA and YNFKEQ. The CDR3 loop spans 19 amino acids. CDR3 sequence: CASSPRADRGYQVNTEAFF. The CDR3 DNA reads TGTGCCAGCAGCCCCCGGGCGGACAGGGGGTATCAGGTGAACACTGAAGCTTTCTTT.

The gene calls are TRBV19 and TRBJ1-1; 8 nucleotides align to TRBD1. The length of the CDR3 is 13 residues. V lost 6 bases to trimming and J lost 4 bases; unmatched junction nucleotides: 4. In germline, CDR1 is LNHDA, CDR2 SQIVND (reference sequence). The CDR3 loop reads CASSQGAGTEAFF. The CDR3 DNA reads TGTGCCAGTAGCCAGGGGGCTGGCACTGAAGCTTTCTTT.

This clone has just one count. The chain joins TRBV21-1 to TRBJ2-1; the tabulated D call, TRBD2, remains unverified against the DNA. TRBV21-1 is a listed pseudogene. This CDR3 spans 15 amino acids. The CDR3 loop reads CASSLRAGPYNEQFF. The CDR3 bases are TGTGCCAGCAGCTTGAGGGCGGGACCCTACAATGAGCAGTTCTTC.

The gene calls are TRBV4-1 and TRBJ2-7, with a tentative D call TRBD2 (5 bases). The germline V gene has CDR1 MGHRA and CDR2 YSYEKL. V was shortened by 10 bases and J by 2 bases, with 24 bases between the two germline ends. This CDR3 has 16 amino acids. CDR3 region: CATAAGTPWGAYEQYF. The CDR3 DNA sequence: TGCGCCACCGCGGCGGGCACCCCCTGGGGAGCCTACGAGCAGTACTTC.

This chain links TRBV27 with TRBJ1-2, with 7 bases identical to TRBD1. V shed 5 bases and J 10 bases; nucleotides not matched to a gene: 16. The germline V gene has CDR1 MNHEY and CDR2 SMNVEV (reference sequence). The CDR3 is made up of 15 amino acids. The CDR3 DNA reads as TGTGCCAGCAGTCCGCGACAGGGCTCCATCTCCATCTACACCTTC. It translates to CASSPRQGSISIYTF.

The rearrangement uses TRBV7-9 and TRBJ2-1; TRBD2 matches 12 bases. The CDR3 contains 16 residues. The trim removed 4 bases at V and 3 bases at J, leaving 4 bases unmatched. Germline CDR1 is SEHNR and CDR2 is FQNEAQ (reference sequence). This CDR3 is CASSSRLAGVYNEQFF. For the CDR3, the DNA is TGTGCCAGCAGCTCCCGACTAGCGGGGGTCTACAATGAGCAGTTCTTC.

The chain employs TRBV18 and TRBJ2-3, with TRBD2 matching over 7 bases. This CDR3 has 14 amino acids. The V and J ends lost 5 bases and 1 base, in that order; junction bases with no gene match: 3. The germline V gene encodes CDR1 KGHSH and CDR2 LQKENI. The CDR3 loop reads CASSSTSGTDTQYF. CDR3 bases: TGTGCCAGCTCATCAACTAGCGGCACAGATACGCAGTATTTT.

This clone appeared once. This chain joins TRBV7-2 and TRBJ2-1; 8 bases map to TRBD2. The length of the CDR3 is 17 residues. With 0 bases clipped from V and 5 bases from J, the junction kept 9 bases outside the gene matches. Germline lookup yields CDR1 SGHTA and CDR2 FQGNSA. CDR3 nucleotides: TGTGCCAGCAGCTTAGCGCTAATAGCGGGGTTCCACAATGAGCAGTTCTTC. Protein product: CASSLALIAGFHNEQFF.

The J gene is TRBJ2-2, the V gene TRBV9, with TRBD1 as a possible D gene (5 bases). The ends were cut back, 5 bases at V and 5 bases at J, with 22 bases in the middle. In germline, CDR1 is SGDLS, CDR2 YYNGEE. This CDR3 is built from 17 residues. The CDR3 region has the DNA TGTGCCAGCAGTTGGGGCAGGCCCTACCCCGGGACCGGGGAGCTGTTTTTT. Encoded protein: CASSWGRPYPGTGELFF.

This sequence joins TRBV18 and TRBJ1-1; perhaps TRBD1 as D (6 bases). The CDR3 has 16 residues. Germline-derived CDR1 and CDR2 are KGHSH and LQKENI. Trimming pared 2 bases from V and 2 bases from J, leaving 15 bases between. CDR3 in amino acids: CASSPGAGVPNTEAFF. DNA for the CDR3: TGTGCCAGCTCACCAGGGGCAGGGGTCCCTAACACTGAAGCTTTCTTT.

About this clone itself: Germline is not matched at one junction end, which may reflect a read error. V usage is TRBV7-7 and J usage is TRBJ2-5, with D perhaps TRBD2 (5 bases). CDR1 SSHAT and CDR2 FNYEAQ come from the germline V gene (reference sequence). The length of the CDR3 is 14 residues. DNA of the CDR3: TGTGCTAGCAGCAGGACTGATATCGGAGAGACCCAGTACTTC. It encodes CASSRTDIGETQYF.

The chain combines TRBV27 with TRBJ1-6; tentatively, D is TRBD1 (6 bases). V shed 6 bases and J shed 0 bases, with 12 bases lying between them. This CDR3 has 16 amino acids. Germline CDR1 reads MNHEY; CDR2 reads SMNVEV (reference sequence). The CDR3, as DNA: TGTGCCAGCAGAACAGGGATGGACTCCTATAATTCACCCCTCCACTTT. Translated, it gives CASRTGMDSYNSPLHF.